Presented here are 31 T cell receptor beta chains from one specimen sequenced in a study of blood T cell repertoires in COVID-19. Profiling relied on immunoSEQ multiplex PCR, and the TCRdb table lists in-frame clones only, not all of them. The sample consists of 200,000 to 250,000 clones, less than 90% of them appearing once. The material sequenced was PBMCs or T cells enriched from blood (not recorded which). Source of these receptors: a woman in her thirties or forties who had recovered from COVID-19.

This rearrangement joins TRBV19 to TRBJ2-7; TRBD1 matches 7 bases. The V gene's germline CDR1 is LNHDA and CDR2 SQIVND (reference sequence). CDR3 length: 13 amino acids. The chain's CDR3 is CAGGVGVVYEQYV. Written as DNA, the CDR3 is TGCGCAGGGGGAGTGGGAGTTGTCTACGAGCAGTACGTC.

The chain links TRBV3-1 (or the pseudogene TRBV3-2) to TRBJ1-3, with D unclear. Trimming removed 4 bases at V and 0 bases at J, with 7 bases between. The CDR3 has 14 amino acids. The germline V gene has CDR1 LGHDT and CDR2 YNNKEL (reference sequence). The DNA of the CDR3 is TGTGCCAGCAGCCCGGAGTACTCTGGAAACACCATATATTTT. This codes for CASSPEYSGNTIYF.

The rearrangement uses TRBV3-1 (or the pseudogene TRBV3-2) and TRBJ2-7; no reliable D call. Germline CDR1 is LGHDT and CDR2 is YNNKEL (reference sequence). V lost 4 bases, J lost 3 bases, and 13 bases lay in between. This CDR3 has 14 residues. DNA for the CDR3: TGTGCCAGCAGCCGTCGACAATTAGTCTACGAGCAGTACTTC. This sequence encodes CASSRRQLVYEQYF.

The V and J genes are TRBV6-5 and TRBJ2-7, with 7 bases fitting TRBD1. The trim removed 5 bases at V and 5 bases at J, leaving 6 bases unmatched. CDR3 length equals 13 residues. CDR1 and CDR2 (germline): MNHEY, SVGAGI. The CDR3 DNA follows: TGTGCCAGCAGTAACAACAGGGGCCACGAGCAGTACGTC. Translated: CASSNNRGHEQYV.

The gene calls are TRBV2 and TRBJ2-6; TRBD2 aligns across 8 bases. V lost 6 bases to trimming and J lost 0 bases; unmatched junction nucleotides: 1. The CDR3 is 15 amino acids. Germline CDR1 and CDR2: SNHLY and FYNNEI. DNA of the CDR3: TGTGCCAGCAGCCGGGGGGGCTCTGGGGCCAACGTCCTGACTTTC. Amino acids: CASSRGGSGANVLTF.

This chain uses TRBV27 with TRBJ1-1, with D perhaps matching TRBD1 (6 bases). Germline lookup yields CDR1 MNHEY and CDR2 SMNVEV (reference sequence). This CDR3 has 15 amino acids. V was shortened by 3 bases and J by 0 bases, with 11 bases between the two germline ends. CDR3 residues: CASSFSGTMNTEAFF. In DNA form, the CDR3 reads TGTGCCAGCAGTTTCTCCGGGACAATGAACACTGAAGCTTTCTTT.

The chain has TRBV11-2 and TRBJ2-3; no clear D gene. CDR1 is SGHAT and CDR2 is FQNNGV in the germline V gene. This CDR3 has 16 amino acids. V lost 5 bases and J lost 0, with 15 bases in between. The CDR3 region is CASSPSNGPSTDTQYF. The DNA for the CDR3 is TGTGCCAGCAGCCCTTCCAACGGTCCTAGCACAGATACGCAGTATTTT.

The genes are TRBV21-1 and TRBJ1-6; the table's D call TRBD1 went unverified against the DNA. TRBV21-1 is reported as a pseudogene. This CDR3 contains 13 residues. The DNA for the CDR3 is TGTGCCAGCAGCAAGGACAGGGGATCACCCCTCCACTTT. Protein product: CASSKDRGSPLHF.

The chain joins TRBV7-9 to TRBJ1-2; D ambiguous. Trimming took off 5 bases at V and 6 bases at J, with 13 bases between the two ends. The CDR3 totals 13 residues. CDR1 and CDR2 (germline): SEHNR, FQNEAQ (reference sequence). CDR3 DNA: TGTGCCAGCAGCCCCCGACTTAGAAATGGCTACACCTTC. Amino acid sequence: CASSPRLRNGYTF.

J is TRBJ2-1 and V is TRBV6-5; 12 bases match TRBD2. The V gene's germline CDR1 is MNHEY and CDR2 SVGAGI. The CDR3 covers 15 residues. V lost 5 bases, J lost 7 bases, and 6 bases stayed unmatched. CDR3 nucleotide sequence: TGTGCCAGCAGTCCGTCCGGGACTAGCGGGAATGAGCAGTTCTTC. Translation gives CASSPSGTSGNEQFF.

The gene calls are TRBV11-2 and TRBJ2-1, with 11 bases lining up with TRBD2. The CDR3 is 16 amino acids. Unmatched junction bases numbered 4, after V lost 3 bases and J lost 3 bases. The germline V gene encodes CDR1 SGHAT and CDR2 FQNNGV. The CDR3 region has the DNA TGTGCCAGCAGCTTCCATACTAGCGGGAGCTACAATGAGCAGTTCTTC. Translated, it gives CASSFHTSGSYNEQFF.

This chain uses TRBV5-6 with TRBJ1-1; tentative D call: TRBD1 (5 bases). V shed 0 bases and J shed 3 bases, with 9 bases lying between them. Per germline, CDR1 SGHDT and CDR2 YYEEEE. The CDR3 is made up of 14 amino acids. The CDR3 region is CASSLGREDTEAFF. The CDR3 DNA follows: TGTGCCAGCAGCTTGGGCAGGGAGGACACTGAAGCTTTCTTT.

The rearrangement joins TRBV11-3 to TRBJ1-2; D unclear. V was pared by 2 bases and J by 2 bases, with 12 bases between. Germline V gene sequence: CDR1 SGHNT, CDR2 YENEEA. The CDR3 is 15 amino acids. CDR3 coding DNA: TGTGCCAGCAGCTTAAGTTTGCAGGCGAACTATGGCTACACCTTC. This gives the protein CASSLSLQANYGYTF.

CDR3 sequence reads: CASSLIGQGNSGANVLTF. For the CDR3, the DNA is TGCGCCAGCAGCTTGATCGGACAGGGCAACTCTGGGGCCAACGTCCTGACTTTC. The rearrangement joins TRBV5-1 to TRBJ2-6; 8 nucleotides line up with TRBD1. The CDR3 sequence is 18 residues long. The J segment lost 0 bases and the V segment lost 1 base, leaving 6 bases of the junction unmatched. Germline V lookup: CDR1 SGHRS, CDR2 YFSETQ.

The V call is TRBV18, the J call TRBJ2-3; a possible D gene is TRBD2 (6 bases). CDR3 length equals 17 residues. V lost 0 bases and J lost 1, with 14 bases in between. Germline-derived CDR1 and CDR2 are KGHSH and LQKENI. The CDR3 spells CASSPPSRGVGTDTQYF. The CDR3 nucleotides are TGTGCCAGCTCACCACCGTCGCGCGGGGTCGGCACAGATACGCAGTATTTT.

The J gene is TRBJ2-7, the V gene TRBV5-1, with TRBD2 matching over 8 bases. This CDR3 region has 15 residues. Germline CDR1 and CDR2: SGHRS and YFSETQ. The trim removed 5 bases at V and 0 bases at J, leaving 7 bases unmatched. The CDR3 sequence is CASRSTSVISYEQYF. CDR3 nucleotides: TGCGCCAGCAGGTCGACTAGCGTGATCTCCTACGAGCAGTACTTC.

The gene calls are TRBV5-5 and TRBJ1-5; possible D gene TRBD1, 6 bases. The CDR3 sequence is 14 residues long. Germline CDR1 reads SGHKS; CDR2 reads YYEKEE (reference sequence). Trimming took off 2 bases at V and 4 bases at J, with 10 bases between the two ends. CDR3 amino acids: CASSLGRGNQPQHF. The CDR3 DNA sequence: TGTGCCAGCAGCTTAGGCAGGGGAAATCAGCCCCAGCATTTT.

This chain uses TRBV6-5 with TRBJ1-6, with D possibly matching TRBD1 (5 bases). V was pared by 7 bases and J by 7 bases, with 14 bases between. CDR3 length: 14 residues. In germline, CDR1 is MNHEY, CDR2 SVGAGI. DNA for the CDR3: TGTGCCAGCAAGGGGTTTTCCTCCAATTCACCCCTCCACTTT. Protein sequence: CASKGFSSNSPLHF.

The J gene is TRBJ2-7, the V gene TRBV5-6, with 13 positions matching TRBD2. V lost 8 bases and J lost 4; bases outside the gene matches: 6. The germline gives CDR1 SGHDT, CDR2 YYEEEE. The length of the CDR3 is 14 residues. The CDR3 is CARWTSGSQYEQYV. In DNA form, the CDR3 reads TGTGCCAGGTGGACTAGCGGGAGTCAGTACGAGCAGTACGTC.

This clone has only one observation. J is TRBJ2-1 and V is TRBV10-1; no reliable D call. This CDR3 is built from 15 residues. Looked up from germline, CDR1 is WNHNN and CDR2 is SYGVQD (reference sequence). V lost 2 bases and J 0 bases, leaving 8 bases between the germline ends. The CDR3 DNA sequence: TGCGCCAGCAGTGAGGCTTCCAGCTCCTACAATGAGCAGTTCTTC. Translated: CASSEASSSYNEQFF.

The chain links TRBV7-2 to TRBJ2-3; 8 bases align to TRBD2. The CDR3 is made up of 14 amino acids. V gave up 6 bases and J gave up 0 bases; unmatched junction bases: 2. CDR1 is SGHTA, CDR2 FQGNSA, per germline. The DNA for the CDR3 is TGTGCCAGCAGTTCTAGCGGGAGCACAGATACGCAGTATTTT. It encodes CASSSSGSTDTQYF. The entire variable domain, with the rest obtained from reference TRBV7-2 and TRBJ2-3, is as follows: GAGVSQSPSNKVTEKGKDVELRCDPISGHTALYWYRQSLGQGLEFLIYFQGNSAPDKSGLPSDRFSAERTGGSVSTLTIQRTQQEDSAVYLCASSSSGSTDTQYFGPGTRLTVL.

J is TRBJ2-2 and V is TRBV6-5; a possible D gene is TRBD1 (5 bases). V lost 4 bases to trimming and J lost 6 bases, with 15 bases between them. Germline CDR1 MNHEY, CDR2 SVGAGI. The CDR3 extends over 15 amino acids. CDR3 amino acids: CASSFKAGLAGELFF. In DNA, the CDR3 is TGTGCCAGCAGTTTTAAGGCAGGGTTGGCCGGGGAGCTGTTTTTT.

The chain employs TRBV5-1 and TRBJ2-2; D is unclear. V was clipped by 0 bases and J by 0 bases, with 3 bases between them. This CDR3 contains 14 residues. Looked up from germline, CDR1 is SGHRS and CDR2 is YFSETQ. The CDR3 DNA follows: TGCGCCAGCAGCTTGGACACGAACACCGGGGAGCTGTTTTTT. This gives the protein CASSLDTNTGELFF.

V usage is TRBV5-3 and J usage is TRBJ2-7, with D perhaps TRBD2 (6 bases). TRBV5-3 is flagged as an ORF with uncertain function. Trimming cost V 3 bases and J 6 bases, with 13 bases left between them. The CDR3 sequence is 13 residues long. CDR3 DNA: TGTGCCAGAAGCTGGGAGGAGCGGTGCGAGCAGTACGTC. Translating it yields CARSWEERCEQYV.

J is TRBJ2-7 and V is TRBV11-3, with D possibly being TRBD1 (5 bases). V shed 5 bases and J shed 6 bases, with 17 bases lying between them. The length of the CDR3 is 14 residues. Germline CDR1 SGHNT, CDR2 YENEEA. CDR3 loop: CASSPGSPDTEQYF. The CDR3 DNA is TGTGCCAGCAGCCCCGGATCACCGGACACCGAGCAGTACTTC.

This chain connects TRBV28 to TRBJ1-2; 12 positions agree with TRBD1. From germline, CDR1 is MDHEN and CDR2 SYDVKM. This CDR3 comprises 19 residues. V lost 3 bases to trimming and J lost 5 bases; unmatched junction nucleotides: 16. CDR3 bases: TGTGCCAGCAGTTTGACCTCGGGACAGGGGGCGGCGTACCTGTATGGCTACACCTTC. Its protein product is CASSLTSGQGAAYLYGYTF.

The chain has TRBV19 and TRBJ2-1, with D possibly being TRBD2 (6 bases). V was pared by 5 bases and J by 5 bases, with 25 bases between. Germline V gene lookup returns CDR1 LNHDA and CDR2 SQIVND (reference sequence). This CDR3 spans 18 amino acids. The CDR3 sequence is CASSLIRGGRLRHNEQFF. The CDR3 DNA reads TGTGCCAGTAGTTTAATAAGGGGAGGAAGACTGCGTCACAATGAGCAGTTCTTC.

This chain links TRBV5-6 with TRBJ2-7, with TRBD1 as a possible D gene (5 bases). V gave up 1 base and J gave up 3 bases, with 17 bases separating them. The CDR3 runs to 16 residues. From germline, CDR1 is SGHDT and CDR2 YYEEEE. In DNA form, the CDR3 reads TGTGCCAGCAGCTTGAAAACAGGCAAATCGATCTACGAGCAGTACTTC. The encoded protein is CASSLKTGKSIYEQYF.

The V and J genes are TRBV6-5 and TRBJ1-2; D is unresolved. V lost 6 bases, J lost 6 bases, and 14 bases lay in between. The length of the CDR3 is 13 residues. Germline V gives CDR1 MNHEY, CDR2 SVGAGI. CDR3 sequence reads: CASRLSAGHGYTF. CDR3 coding DNA: TGTGCCAGCAGACTCTCGGCGGGTCATGGCTACACCTTC.

The chain carries TRBV19 and TRBJ2-7, with 10 bases that match TRBD2. CDR3 length: 15 amino acids. With 1 base clipped from V and 3 bases from J, the junction kept 3 bases outside the gene matches. CDR1 is LNHDA, CDR2 SQIVND, per germline (reference sequence). CDR3 loop: CASSIGASGGYEQYF. The DNA for the CDR3 is TGTGCCAGTAGTATAGGGGCTAGCGGGGGCTACGAGCAGTACTTC.

This clone was picked up one time. The chain couples TRBV11-2 to TRBJ2-3; 14 bases are shared with TRBD2. The CDR3 sequence is 16 residues long. Germline assignment: CDR1 SGHAT and CDR2 FQNNGV. The V and J ends lost 4 bases and 2 bases, in that order; junction bases with no gene match: 2. The CDR3 DNA reads TGTGCCAGCAGCTCGACTAGCGGGGGGGACACAGATACGCAGTATTTT. Encoded protein: CASSSTSGGDTDTQYF.